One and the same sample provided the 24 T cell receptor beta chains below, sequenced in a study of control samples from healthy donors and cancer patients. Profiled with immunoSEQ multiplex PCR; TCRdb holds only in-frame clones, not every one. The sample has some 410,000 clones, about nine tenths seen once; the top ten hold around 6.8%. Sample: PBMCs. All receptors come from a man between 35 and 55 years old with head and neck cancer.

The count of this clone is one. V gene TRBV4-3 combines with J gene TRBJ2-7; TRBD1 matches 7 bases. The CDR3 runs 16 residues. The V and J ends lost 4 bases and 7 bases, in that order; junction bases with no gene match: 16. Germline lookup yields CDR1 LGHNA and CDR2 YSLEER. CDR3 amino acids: CASSPWPNRGMREQYF. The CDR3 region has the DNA TGCGCCAGCAGCCCCTGGCCGAACAGGGGTATGAGGGAGCAGTACTTC.

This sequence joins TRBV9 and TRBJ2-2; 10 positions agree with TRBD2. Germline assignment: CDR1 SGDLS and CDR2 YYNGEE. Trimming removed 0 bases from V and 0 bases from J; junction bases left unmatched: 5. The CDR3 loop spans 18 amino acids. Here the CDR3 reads CASSVEGSGGPNTGELFF. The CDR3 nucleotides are TGTGCCAGCAGCGTAGAAGGTAGCGGGGGGCCGAACACCGGGGAGCTGTTTTTT.

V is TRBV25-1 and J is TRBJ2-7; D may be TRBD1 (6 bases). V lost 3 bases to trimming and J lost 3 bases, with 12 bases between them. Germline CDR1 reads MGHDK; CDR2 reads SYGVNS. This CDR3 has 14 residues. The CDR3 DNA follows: TGTGCCAGCAGTGACAGGGGACGGCTCTACGAGCAGTACTTC. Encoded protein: CASSDRGRLYEQYF.

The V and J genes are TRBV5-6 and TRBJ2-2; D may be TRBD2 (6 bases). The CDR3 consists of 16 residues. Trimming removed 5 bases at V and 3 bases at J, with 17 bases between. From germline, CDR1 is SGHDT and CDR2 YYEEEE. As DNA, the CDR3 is TGTGCCAGCAGTCGCACCGGGGGAGTGGACACCGGGGAGCTGTTTTTT. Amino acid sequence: CASSRTGGVDTGELFF.

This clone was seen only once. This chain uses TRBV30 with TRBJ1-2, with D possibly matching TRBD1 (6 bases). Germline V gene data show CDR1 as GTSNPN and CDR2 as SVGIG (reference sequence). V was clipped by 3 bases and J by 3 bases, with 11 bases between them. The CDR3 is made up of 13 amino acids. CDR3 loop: CAWRGHGDYGYTF. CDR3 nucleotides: TGTGCCTGGAGGGGACACGGTGACTATGGCTACACCTTC.

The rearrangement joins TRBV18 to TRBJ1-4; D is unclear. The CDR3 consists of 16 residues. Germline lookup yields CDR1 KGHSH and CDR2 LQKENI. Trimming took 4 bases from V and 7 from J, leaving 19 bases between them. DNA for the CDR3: TGTGCCAGCTCACTCGGGAAACAAGGGTATTTTGAAAAACTGTTTTTT. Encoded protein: CASSLGKQGYFEKLFF.

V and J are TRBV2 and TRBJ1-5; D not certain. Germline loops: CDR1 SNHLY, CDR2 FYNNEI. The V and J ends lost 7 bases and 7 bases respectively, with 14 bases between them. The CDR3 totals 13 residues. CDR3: CASNKDVGQPQHF. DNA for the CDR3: TGTGCCAGCAACAAGGATGTCGGGCAGCCCCAGCATTTT. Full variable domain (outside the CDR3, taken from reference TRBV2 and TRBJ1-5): EPEVTQTPSHQVTQMGQEVILRCVPISNHLYFYWYRQILGQKVEFLVSFYNNEISEKSEIFDDQFSVERPDGSNFTLKIRSTKLEDSAMYFCASNKDVGQPQHFGDGTRLSIL.

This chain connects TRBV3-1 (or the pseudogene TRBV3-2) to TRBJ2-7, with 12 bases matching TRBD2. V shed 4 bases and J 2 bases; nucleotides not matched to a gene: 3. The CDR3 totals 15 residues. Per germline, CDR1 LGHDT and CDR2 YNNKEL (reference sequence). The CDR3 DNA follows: TGTGCCAGCAGCCGGACTAGCGGGGCCCCCTACGAGCAGTACTTC. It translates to CASSRTSGAPYEQYF.

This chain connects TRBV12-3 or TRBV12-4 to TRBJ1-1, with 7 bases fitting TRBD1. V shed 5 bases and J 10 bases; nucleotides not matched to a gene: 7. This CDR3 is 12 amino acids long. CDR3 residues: CASSPTGCGAFF. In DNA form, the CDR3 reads TGTGCCAGCAGTCCGACAGGGTGCGGAGCTTTCTTT.

CDR3 residues: CASSYTIAGGGNEQFF. DNA of the CDR3: TGTGCCAGCAGTTATACCATAGCGGGAGGTGGCAATGAGCAGTTCTTC. V is TRBV28 and J is TRBJ2-1, with TRBD2 matching over 10 bases. This CDR3 is built from 16 residues. Germline V CDR1 and CDR2: MDHEN, SYDVKM. Losses at the gene ends were 4 bases for V and 6 bases for J; bases not matched to a gene: 9.

The chain's CDR3 is CASSQQTGAKTQYF. DNA of the CDR3: TGTGCCAGCAGCCAACAGACAGGGGCGAAGACCCAGTACTTC. The V and J genes are TRBV3-1 (or the pseudogene TRBV3-2) and TRBJ2-5; 8 bases match TRBD1. The CDR3 consists of 14 residues. Germline V gives CDR1 LGHDT, CDR2 YNNKEL (reference sequence). V gave up 2 bases and J gave up 6 bases; unmatched junction bases: 5.

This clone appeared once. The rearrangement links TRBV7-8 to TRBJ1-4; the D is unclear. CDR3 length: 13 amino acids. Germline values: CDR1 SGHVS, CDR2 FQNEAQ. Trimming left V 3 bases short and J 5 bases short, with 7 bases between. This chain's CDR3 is CASSFERNEKLFF. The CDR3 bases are TGTGCCAGCAGCTTTGAGCGGAATGAAAAACTGTTTTTT.

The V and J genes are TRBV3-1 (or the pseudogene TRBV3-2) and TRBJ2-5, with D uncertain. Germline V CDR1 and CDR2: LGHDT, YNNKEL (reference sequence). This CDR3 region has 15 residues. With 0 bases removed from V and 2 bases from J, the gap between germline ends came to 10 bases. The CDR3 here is CASSQDFSRQETQYF. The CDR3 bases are TGTGCCAGCAGCCAAGATTTCTCACGGCAAGAGACCCAGTACTTC.

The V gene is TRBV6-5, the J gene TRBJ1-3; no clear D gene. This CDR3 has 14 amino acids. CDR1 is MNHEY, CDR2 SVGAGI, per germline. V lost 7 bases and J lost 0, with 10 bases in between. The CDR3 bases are TGTGCCAGCACGGCCGGCCTCTCTGGAAACACCATATATTTT. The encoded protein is CASTAGLSGNTIYF.

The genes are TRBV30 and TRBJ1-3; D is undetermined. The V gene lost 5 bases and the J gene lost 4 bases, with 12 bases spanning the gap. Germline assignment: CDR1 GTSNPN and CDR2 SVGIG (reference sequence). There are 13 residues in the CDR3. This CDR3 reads CAWDSGRGNTIYF. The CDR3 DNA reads TGTGCCTGGGATTCCGGGCGGGGAAACACCATATATTTT.

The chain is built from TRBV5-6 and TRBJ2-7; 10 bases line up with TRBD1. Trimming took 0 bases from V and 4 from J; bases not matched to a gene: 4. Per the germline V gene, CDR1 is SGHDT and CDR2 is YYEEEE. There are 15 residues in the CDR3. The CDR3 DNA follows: TGTGCCAGCAGCTTGGGAGGACAGGGGGTTTACGAGCAGTACTTC. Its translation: CASSLGGQGVYEQYF. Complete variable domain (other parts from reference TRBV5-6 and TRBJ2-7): DAGVTQSPTHLIKTRGQQVTLRCSPKSGHDTVSWYQQALGQGPQFIFQYYEEEERQRGNFPDRFSGHQFPNYSSELNVNALLLGDSALYLCASSLGGQGVYEQYFGPGTRLTVT.

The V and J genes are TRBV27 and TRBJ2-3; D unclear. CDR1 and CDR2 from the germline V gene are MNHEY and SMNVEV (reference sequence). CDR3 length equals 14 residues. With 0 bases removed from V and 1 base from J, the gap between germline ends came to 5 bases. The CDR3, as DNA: TGTGCCAGCAGTTTATCAACTCGCACAGATACGCAGTATTTT. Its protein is CASSLSTRTDTQYF.

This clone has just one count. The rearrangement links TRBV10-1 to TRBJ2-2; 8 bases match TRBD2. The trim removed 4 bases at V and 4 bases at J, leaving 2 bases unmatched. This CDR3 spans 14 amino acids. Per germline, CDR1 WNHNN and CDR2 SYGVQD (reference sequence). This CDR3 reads CASSGLAGTGELFF. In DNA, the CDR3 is TGCGCCAGCAGTGGTCTAGCGGGCACCGGGGAGCTGTTTTTT.

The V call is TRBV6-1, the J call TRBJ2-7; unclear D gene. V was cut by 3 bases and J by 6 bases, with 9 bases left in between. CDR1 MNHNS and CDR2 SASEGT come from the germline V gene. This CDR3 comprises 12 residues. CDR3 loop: CASSDAAREQYF. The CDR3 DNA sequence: TGTGCCAGCAGTGATGCAGCTCGCGAGCAGTACTTC.

The CDR3 DNA reads TGTGCCAGCAGCCCAAGTATTCTCTCCTATAATTCACCCCTCCACTTT. The encoded protein is CASSPSILSYNSPLHF. This chain uses TRBV3-1 (or the pseudogene TRBV3-2) with TRBJ1-6; D not certain. The CDR3 sequence is 16 residues long. The V and J ends lost 4 bases and 0 bases respectively, with 10 bases between them. In germline, CDR1 is LGHDT, CDR2 YNNKEL (reference sequence).

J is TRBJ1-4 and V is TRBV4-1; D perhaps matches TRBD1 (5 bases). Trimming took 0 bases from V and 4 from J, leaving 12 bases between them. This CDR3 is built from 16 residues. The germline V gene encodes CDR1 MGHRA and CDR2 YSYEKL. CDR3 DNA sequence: TGCGCCAGCAGCCAAGATTGGAGGGGTGGTAATGAAAAACTGTTTTTT. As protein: CASSQDWRGGNEKLFF.

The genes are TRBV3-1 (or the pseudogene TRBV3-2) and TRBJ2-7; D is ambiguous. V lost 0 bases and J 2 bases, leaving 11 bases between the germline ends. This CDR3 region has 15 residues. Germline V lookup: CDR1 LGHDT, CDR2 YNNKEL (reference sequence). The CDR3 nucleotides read TGTGCCAGCAGCCAAGAGCACGGCGGCACCTACGAGCAGTACTTC. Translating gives CASSQEHGGTYEQYF.

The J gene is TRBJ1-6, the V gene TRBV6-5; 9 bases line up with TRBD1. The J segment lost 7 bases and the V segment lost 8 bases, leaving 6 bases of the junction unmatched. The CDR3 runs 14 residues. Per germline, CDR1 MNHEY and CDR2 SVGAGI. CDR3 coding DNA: TGTGCCAGCGGGTTAGGGACAGGGAATTCACCCCTCCACTTT. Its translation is CASGLGTGNSPLHF.

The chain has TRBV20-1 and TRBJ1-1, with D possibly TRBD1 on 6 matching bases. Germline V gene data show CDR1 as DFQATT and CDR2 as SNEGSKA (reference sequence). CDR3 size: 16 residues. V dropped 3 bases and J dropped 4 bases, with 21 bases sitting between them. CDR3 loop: CSASAGAGGWSTEAFF. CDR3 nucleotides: TGCAGTGCTAGTGCCGGCGCCGGGGGCTGGAGCACTGAAGCTTTCTTT.